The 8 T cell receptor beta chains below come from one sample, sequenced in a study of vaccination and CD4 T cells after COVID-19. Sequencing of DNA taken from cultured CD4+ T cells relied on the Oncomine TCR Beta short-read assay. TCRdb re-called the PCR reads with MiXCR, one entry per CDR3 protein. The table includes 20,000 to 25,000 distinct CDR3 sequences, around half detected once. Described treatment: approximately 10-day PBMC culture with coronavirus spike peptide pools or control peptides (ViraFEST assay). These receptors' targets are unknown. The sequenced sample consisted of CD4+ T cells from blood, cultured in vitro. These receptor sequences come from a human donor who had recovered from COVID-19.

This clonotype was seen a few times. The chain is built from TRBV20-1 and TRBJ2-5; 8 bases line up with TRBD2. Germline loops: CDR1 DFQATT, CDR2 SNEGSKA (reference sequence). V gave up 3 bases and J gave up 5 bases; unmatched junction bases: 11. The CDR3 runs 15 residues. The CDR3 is CSARVLLAGIETQYF. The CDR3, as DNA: TGCAGTGCTAGGGTCCTTTTAGCGGGAATTGAGACCCAGTACTTC.

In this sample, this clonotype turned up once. The DNA for the CDR3 is TGTGCCAGCAAGAGAGGGACCCTTAGCAATCAGCCCCAGCATTTT. Amino acid sequence: CASKRGTLSNQPQHF. The gene calls are TRBV6-1 and TRBJ1-5; a possible D gene is TRBD1 (5 bases). Trimming removed 7 bases at V and 0 bases at J, with 13 bases between. CDR1 and CDR2 (germline): MNHNS, SASEGT. The CDR3 contains 15 residues.

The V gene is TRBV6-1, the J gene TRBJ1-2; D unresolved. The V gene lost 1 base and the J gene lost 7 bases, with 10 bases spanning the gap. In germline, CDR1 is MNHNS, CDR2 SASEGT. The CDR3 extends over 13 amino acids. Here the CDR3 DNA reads TGTGCCAGCAGTGAAGGGGAGGGCCCTGGCTACACCTTC. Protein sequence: CASSEGEGPGYTF.

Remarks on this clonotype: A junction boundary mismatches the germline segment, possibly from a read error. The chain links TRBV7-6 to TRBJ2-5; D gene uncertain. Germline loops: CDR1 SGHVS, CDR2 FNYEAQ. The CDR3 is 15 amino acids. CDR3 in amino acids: CASSLPPRSEEIQYF. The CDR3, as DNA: TGTGCCAGCAGCTTACCCCCGAGATCTGAGGAGATCCAGTACTTC.

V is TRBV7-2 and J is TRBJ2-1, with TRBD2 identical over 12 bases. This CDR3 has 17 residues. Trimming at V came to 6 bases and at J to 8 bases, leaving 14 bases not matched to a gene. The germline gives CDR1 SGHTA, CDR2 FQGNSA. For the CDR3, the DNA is TGTGCCAGCAGACCAGGAACGACTAGCGGGAGATGGTATGAGCAGTTCTTC. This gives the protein CASRPGTTSGRWYEQFF.

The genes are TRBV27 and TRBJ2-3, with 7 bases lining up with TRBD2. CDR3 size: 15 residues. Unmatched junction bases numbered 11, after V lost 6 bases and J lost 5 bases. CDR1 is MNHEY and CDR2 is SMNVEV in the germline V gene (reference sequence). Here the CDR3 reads CASRPNPGGKDTQYF. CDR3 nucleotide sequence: TGTGCCAGCAGACCGAACCCGGGAGGAAAAGATACGCAGTATTTT.

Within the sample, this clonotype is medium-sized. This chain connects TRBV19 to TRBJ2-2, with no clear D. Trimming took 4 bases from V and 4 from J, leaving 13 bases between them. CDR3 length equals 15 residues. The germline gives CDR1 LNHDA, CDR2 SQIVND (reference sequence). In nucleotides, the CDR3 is TGTGCCAGTAGTAGCGACGCGCGAAGCACCGGGGAGCTGTTTTTT. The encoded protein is CASSSDARSTGELFF.

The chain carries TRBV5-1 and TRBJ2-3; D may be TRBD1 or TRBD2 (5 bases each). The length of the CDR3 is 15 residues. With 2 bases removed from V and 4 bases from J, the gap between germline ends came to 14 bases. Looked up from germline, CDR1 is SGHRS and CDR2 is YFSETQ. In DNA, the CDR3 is TGCGCCAGCAGCTTTGTGGGGGAGCAGCCAGATACGCAGTATTTT. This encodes CASSFVGEQPDTQYF.